These 2 T cell receptor beta chains were all obtained from the same sample, sequenced in a study of CD8 T cells in ankylosing spondylitis. TCRdb re-called the 5' RACE reads with MiXCR, one entry per CDR3 protein. The sample consists of 200,000 to 300,000 distinct CDR3 sequences, approximately 9% of them appearing once. The sequenced sample consisted of blood, either unsorted or a sorted T cell fraction (not recorded which). The receptors originated from a male donor with ankylosing spondylitis or in good health (not recorded which).

This clonotype was counted many times. The J gene is TRBJ1-2, the V gene TRBV11-3; D is unresolved. Trimming shortened V by 5 bases and J by 7 bases, and 11 bases separated the two germline ends. Germline lookup yields CDR1 SGHNT and CDR2 YENEEA. CDR3 size: 12 residues. The CDR3 DNA follows: TGTGCCAGCAGCGAAGGGATGAGTGGCTACACCTTC. It translates to CASSEGMSGYTF.

This clonotype was seen at least ten times. The rearrangement joins TRBV10-3 to TRBJ2-2; D unresolved. V lost 5 bases to trimming and J lost 2 bases, with 9 bases between them. Germline V gene lookup returns CDR1 ENHRY and CDR2 SYGVKD. This CDR3 is built from 14 residues. For the CDR3, the DNA is TGTGCCATCAGTCGAGAGGTTAACACCGGGGAGCTGTTTTTT. Translation gives CAISREVNTGELFF.